The rows below give T cell receptor beta chains drawn from one sample of a study of T cell responses to AZD1222 COVID-19 vaccine. Measured with immunoSEQ multiplex PCR; TCRdb has only the in-frame clones, and not every one. Here the sample spans 200,000 or so clones, approximately 90% being singletons. The sample here was peripheral blood, taken on day 0 of AZD1222 vaccination. These receptors were obtained from an adult in good health. Each CDR3 is given with its conserved first and last residue. A D gene is named only where the DNA matches it firmly. The size of a clone is reported for some rows only, either as once, few or many, or as a class for expanded clones.

V	D	J	size	CDR3	DNA
TRBV7-9	-	TRBJ1-2	-	CASSLSDGYTF	TGTGCCAGCAGCTTAAGTGATGGCTACACCTTC
TRBV28	TRBD2	TRBJ2-1	once	CASKDPSGIQNEQFF	TGTGCCAGCAAGGACCCTAGCGGGATACAAAATGAGCAGTTCTTC
TRBV27	-	TRBJ2-7	-	CASSFGSFGYEQYF	TGTGCCAGCAGTTTCGGAAGCTTTGGTTACGAGCAGTACTTC
TRBV25-1	-	TRBJ1-2	-	CASSESLNPNPYYGYTF	TGTGCCAGCAGTGAATCTTTGAACCCCAATCCCTACTATGGCTACACCTTC
TRBV6-5	-	TRBJ2-7	-	CASSSLTSLSYEQYF	TGTGCCAGCAGTTCCCTAACTAGCCTCTCCTACGAGCAGTACTTC
TRBV27	TRBD1	TRBJ2-3	-	CASSLTGGKVGDTQYF	TGTGCCAGCAGCCTGACAGGGGGTAAGGTGGGTGATACGCAGTATTTT
TRBV4-2	TRBD1	TRBJ2-2	-	CASSQGDRDHGELFF	TGTGCCAGCAGCCAAGGAGACAGGGACCACGGGGAGCTGTTTTTT
TRBV5-1	TRBD2	TRBJ2-7	-	CASSGGLAGSSYEQYF	TGCGCCAGCAGCGGAGGACTAGCGGGAAGCTCCTACGAGCAGTACTTC
TRBV18	-	TRBJ1-1	-	CASSPQDSGAEAFF	TGTGCCAGCTCACCTCAGGACAGCGGGGCTGAAGCTTTCTTT
TRBV29-1	-	TRBJ2-1	-	CSLQGLSPPNEQFF	TGCAGCCTCCAAGGGCTTAGCCCCCCCAATGAGCAGTTCTTC
TRBV9	-	TRBJ1-3	-	CASSASGNTIYF	TGTGCCAGCAGCGCGTCTGGAAACACCATATATTTT
TRBV6-2/TRBV6-3	-	TRBJ1-1	-	CASSWEGTEAFF	TGTGCCAGCAGTTGGGAAGGCACTGAAGCTTTCTTT
TRBV10-3	-	TRBJ1-1	-	CAIAGGDYREGFKDTEAFF	TGTGCCATCGCGGGAGGGGATTACAGGGAAGGTTTTAAGGACACTGAAGCTTTCTTT
TRBV7-2	-	TRBJ2-7	-	CASSNTGRNYEQYF	TGTGCCAGCAGCAACACGGGACGGAACTACGAGCAGTACTTC
TRBV27	TRBD1	TRBJ1-6	few	CASRRQGSLHF	TGTGCCAGCAGAAGACAGGGATCCCTCCACTTT
TRBV15	-	TRBJ1-2	-	CATRGKANYGYTF	TGTGCCACCAGGGGGAAGGCTAACTATGGCTACACCTTC
TRBV21-1	-	TRBJ2-7	-	CASSHRTSASYEQYF	TGTGCCAGCAGCCACCGGACATCTGCATCCTACGAGCAGTACTTC
TRBV11-2	TRBD2	TRBJ2-1	-	CASSLDLGLAGEFNEQFF	TGTGCCAGCAGCTTAGATCTCGGACTAGCGGGAGAGTTTAATGAGCAGTTCTTC
TRBV5-1	-	TRBJ2-3	-	CASRELPTDTQYF	TGCGCCAGCAGGGAACTACCCACAGATACGCAGTATTTT
TRBV3-1/TRBV3-2	TRBD2	TRBJ2-7	-	CASSRVGTSGSYEQYF	TGTGCCAGCAGCAGGGTGGGGACTAGCGGGTCCTACGAGCAGTACTTC
TRBV2	-	TRBJ1-3	-	CASSFSGQGNTIYF	TGTGCCAGCAGCTTCTCCGGACAGGGAAACACCATATATTTT
TRBV6-6	TRBD1	TRBJ1-5	-	CASSYPGQGGHQPQHF	TGTGCCAGCAGTTACCCCGGACAGGGCGGGCATCAGCCCCAGCATTTT
TRBV6-1	-	TRBJ2-6	-	CASSDVDGRSGANVLTF	TGTGCCAGCAGTGATGTGGACGGCAGGTCTGGGGCCAACGTCCTGACTTTC
TRBV9	-	TRBJ2-7	-	CASSAYGSSYEQYF	TGTGCCAGCAGCGCCTACGGTAGCTCCTACGAGCAGTACTTC
TRBV5-1	TRBD2	TRBJ2-7	once	CASSWGRLAGNEQYF	TGCGCCAGCAGCTGGGGTAGGCTAGCGGGAAACGAGCAGTACTTC
TRBV5-1	-	TRBJ2-2	-	CATQLGSGQLNTGELFF	TGCGCCACCCAGCTTGGATCTGGTCAGCTAAACACCGGGGAGCTGTTTTTT
TRBV3-1/TRBV3-2	-	TRBJ2-7	-	CASSPRHSAGPAYEQYF	TGTGCCAGCAGCCCCCGACACTCCGCCGGCCCAGCCTACGAGCAGTACTTC
TRBV19	TRBD2	TRBJ2-1	-	CASSMRLAGLGGNEQFF	TGTGCCAGTAGTATGAGACTAGCGGGATTGGGGGGCAATGAGCAGTTCTTC
TRBV27	-	TRBJ2-1	-	CASSLDVYNEQFF	TGTGCCAGCAGTCTAGACGTTTACAATGAGCAGTTCTTC
TRBV5-6	-	TRBJ1-2	-	CASSLEGSGYTF	TGTGCCAGCAGCTTGGAGGGGTCTGGCTACACCTTC
TRBV19	-	TRBJ1-5	once	CASSIGRQRNQPQHF	TGTGCCAGTAGTATAGGTCGACAGCGTAATCAGCCCCAGCATTTT
TRBV10-3	TRBD2	TRBJ2-1	-	CAISSTSGGLNEQFF	TGTGCCATCAGTTCGACTAGCGGGGGGTTGAATGAGCAGTTCTTC
TRBV19	-	TRBJ1-1	-	CASSSQGRKSEAFF	TGTGCCAGTAGTTCGCAGGGGAGGAAGAGTGAAGCTTTCTTT
TRBV9	-	TRBJ1-6	-	CASSVGVGINDSPLHF	TGTGCCAGCAGCGTAGGGGTTGGGATAAACGATTCACCCCTCCACTTT
TRBV3-1/TRBV3-2	-	TRBJ2-5	-	CASSLGYQETQYF	TGTGCCAGCAGCCTAGGGTACCAAGAGACCCAGTACTTC
TRBV2	-	TRBJ1-1	-	CASSKQWNTEAFF	TGTGCCAGCAGTAAACAGTGGAACACTGAAGCTTTCTTT
TRBV5-5	-	TRBJ2-3	-	CASSLLPSDTQYF	TGTGCCAGCAGCTTGCTCCCTTCAGATACGCAGTATTTT
TRBV9	-	TRBJ2-1	-	CASSVAGSYNEQFF	TGTGCCAGCAGCGTAGCAGGGTCCTACAATGAGCAGTTCTTC
TRBV27	-	TRBJ1-3	-	CASSPYLTGNTIYF	TGTGCCAGCAGCCCGTATTTAACTGGAAACACCATATATTTT